The 15 T cell receptor beta chains below all came from one sample that was sequenced in a study of T cells after yellow fever vaccination. TCRdb itself ran the 5' RACE reads through MiXCR, one entry per CDR3 protein. This table has about 170,000 distinct CDR3 sequences, approximately 9.9% appearing once. Sequencing was performed on CD8+ T cells sorted from PBMCs, taken 15 days after the yellow fever booster vaccination. These receptors all stem from a man younger than 35 who received the YFV17D yellow fever vaccine.

Many counts were recorded for this clonotype. CDR3 sequence: CASRGPDTQYF. The DNA of the CDR3 is TGTGCCAGCAGAGGCCCAGATACGCAGTATTTT. The chain uses TRBV13 and TRBJ2-3, with D unresolved. Trimming shortened V by 6 bases and J by 4 bases, and 5 bases separated the two germline ends. The CDR3 is 11 residues long. From germline, CDR1 is PRHDT and CDR2 FYEKMQ (reference sequence).

A few counts support this clonotype. This chain uses TRBV6-2 or TRBV6-3 with TRBJ1-5, with TRBD1 as a possible D gene (5 bases). There are 16 residues in the CDR3. Germline V gene sequence: CDR1 MNHEY, CDR2 SVGEGT. Trimming removed 5 bases from V and 1 base from J, with 15 bases in between. The CDR3 bases are TGTGCCAGCAGTCTTCGACAGAGGGTCAGCAATCAGCCCCAGCATTTT. The encoded protein is CASSLRQRVSNQPQHF.

This rearrangement joins TRBV7-8 to TRBJ1-4, with D possibly matching TRBD1 (5 bases). Between the trimmed V and J ends, which lost 5 bases and 13 bases, there was a span of 20 bases. The CDR3 length is 14 residues. Looked up from germline, CDR1 is SGHVS and CDR2 is FQNEAQ. CDR3 bases: TGTGCCAGCAGCGCCTCCTCGTGGGACCCTGGACTGTTTTTT. It is translated as CASSASSWDPGLFF. The variable domain in full, completed from reference TRBV7-8 and TRBJ1-4, reads GAGVSQSPRYKVAKRGQDVALRCDPISGHVSLFWYQQALGQGPEFLTYFQNEAQLDKSGLPSDRFFAERPEGSVSTLKIQRTQQEDSAVYLCASSASSWDPGLFFGSGTQLSVL.

This clonotype was seen many times. The V call is TRBV4-3, the J call TRBJ2-1; a weak D match, TRBD2 (5 bases). The V end lost 4 bases, the J end lost 0 bases, and 25 bases lay between the germline ends. This CDR3 is built from 20 residues. Germline lookup yields CDR1 LGHNA and CDR2 YSLEER. CDR3 DNA: TGCGCCAGCAGCCCCTATCTCGGGGATGGAATCGGAGACTCCTACAATGAGCAGTTCTTC. The encoded protein is CASSPYLGDGIGDSYNEQFF.

This clonotype was seen only a few times. The rearrangement uses TRBV13 and TRBJ2-5; tentative D call: TRBD1 (5 bases). The CDR3 consists of 14 residues. CDR1 and CDR2 from the germline V gene are PRHDT and FYEKMQ (reference sequence). The V end lost 0 bases, the J end lost 5 bases, and 10 bases lay between the germline ends. CDR3 amino acids: CASSLGGVWETQYF. CDR3 DNA sequence: TGTGCCAGCAGCTTAGGAGGGGTCTGGGAGACCCAGTACTTC. Full variable domain (rest looked up from reference TRBV13 and TRBJ2-5): AAGVIQSPRHLIKEKRETATLKCYPIPRHDTVYWYQQGPGQDPQFLISFYEKMQSDKGSIPDRFSAQQFSDYHSELNMSSLELGDSALYFCASSLGGVWETQYFGPGTRLLVL.

This clonotype has at least ten counts. CDR3 region: CASKGNSYEQYF. CDR3 DNA sequence: TGCGCCAGCAAAGGCAATTCCTACGAGCAGTACTTC. The chain carries TRBV5-1 and TRBJ2-7; D is uncertain. V lost 6 bases, J lost 1 base, and 8 bases lay in between. The germline V gene has CDR1 SGHRS and CDR2 YFSETQ. The CDR3 loop spans 12 amino acids.

A few counts support this clonotype. This chain links TRBV11-2 with TRBJ1-5; 8 bases match TRBD1. Germline loops: CDR1 SGHAT, CDR2 FQNNGV. The V gene end was trimmed by 1 base and the J gene end by 6 bases; junction bases not matched to a gene: 8. The CDR3 totals 16 residues. The CDR3 DNA sequence: TGTGCCAGCAGCTTAGGAGGCAGGGGGCTCGGTCAGCCCCAGCATTTT. This gives the protein CASSLGGRGLGQPQHF.

This clonotype was recorded at least ten times. The chain employs TRBV7-8 and TRBJ2-5, with 14 bases lining up with TRBD2. J was trimmed by 3 bases and V by 1 base; bases with no gene match: 1. Germline V CDR1 and CDR2: SGHVS, FQNEAQ. The CDR3 runs 16 residues. The CDR3 region has the DNA TGTGCCAGCAGCTTAGAGACTAGCGGGGGGGAAGAGACCCAGTACTTC. Translated: CASSLETSGGEETQYF. The whole variable domain, filled in from reference TRBV7-8 and TRBJ2-5, reads GAGVSQSPRYKVAKRGQDVALRCDPISGHVSLFWYQQALGQGPEFLTYFQNEAQLDKSGLPSDRFFAERPEGSVSTLKIQRTQQEDSAVYLCASSLETSGGEETQYFGPGTRLLVL.

The table lists this clonotype with a few counts. The chain is built from TRBV7-2 and TRBJ2-1; D not certain. In germline, CDR1 is SGHTA, CDR2 FQGNSA. V was shortened by 3 bases and J by 8 bases, with 14 bases between the two germline ends. The CDR3 sequence is 14 residues long. The CDR3 region is CASSFTPIMDEQFF. The CDR3 DNA reads as TGTGCCAGCAGCTTTACCCCCATCATGGATGAGCAGTTCTTC. Full variable domain (missing parts from reference TRBV7-2 and TRBJ2-1): GAGVSQSPSNKVTEKGKDVELRCDPISGHTALYWYRQSLGQGLEFLIYFQGNSAPDKSGLPSDRFSAERTGGSVSTLTIQRTQQEDSAVYLCASSFTPIMDEQFFGPGTRLTVL.

This clonotype is medium-sized in the sample. This sequence joins TRBV14 and TRBJ2-7; no reliable D call. Germline values: CDR1 SGHDN, CDR2 FVKESK. This CDR3 region has 12 residues. Between the trimmed V and J ends, which lost 3 bases and 0 bases, there was a span of 3 bases. Written as DNA, the CDR3 is TGTGCCAGCAGCCATAGCTCCTACGAGCAGTACGTC. Protein: CASSHSSYEQYV.

Ten or more counts support this clonotype. The V gene is TRBV7-2, the J gene TRBJ2-1, with D unresolved. Germline-derived CDR1 and CDR2 are SGHTA and FQGNSA. With 4 bases removed from V and 5 bases from J, the gap between germline ends came to 15 bases. The CDR3 covers 15 residues. The chain's CDR3 is CASSYRSWLNNEQFF. Here the CDR3 DNA reads TGTGCCAGCAGCTATCGGTCATGGCTTAACAATGAGCAGTTCTTC.

The chain couples TRBV10-1 to TRBJ2-1; TRBD2 agrees at 9 bases. V shed 6 bases, J shed 6 bases, and the junction held 9 bases outside the gene matches. The CDR3 runs to 15 residues. Per the germline V gene, CDR1 is WNHNN and CDR2 is SYGVQD (reference sequence). The CDR3 coding sequence is TGCGCCAGCAGCCCCGGGACTAGCTGGGGCAATGAGCAGTTCTTC. Translation: CASSPGTSWGNEQFF.

This clonotype was recorded many times. V gene TRBV9 combines with J gene TRBJ2-1; D is possibly TRBD2 (5 bases). The CDR3 runs to 14 residues. Between the trimmed V and J ends, which lost 4 bases and 5 bases, there was a span of 13 bases. CDR1 and CDR2 (germline): SGDLS, YYNGEE. CDR3 bases: TGTGCCAGCAGCTCCCAGATGCGGGACAATGAGCAGTTCTTC. Amino acid sequence: CASSSQMRDNEQFF.

This chain joins TRBV6-5 and TRBJ2-7; tentatively, D is TRBD1 (5 bases). V lost 6 bases to trimming and J lost 6 bases, with 15 bases between them. Germline V CDR1 and CDR2: MNHEY, SVGAGI. The CDR3 is made up of 13 amino acids. The CDR3 here is CASRAPDIVEQYF. In DNA form, the CDR3 reads TGTGCCAGCAGGGCCCCGGACATCGTCGAGCAGTACTTC.

This clonotype has a handful of counts. V and J are TRBV7-9 and TRBJ2-7; D is unresolved. The CDR3 extends over 12 amino acids. With 1 base removed from V and 5 bases from J, the gap between germline ends came to 6 bases. CDR1 and CDR2 from the germline V gene are SEHNR and FQNEAQ (reference sequence). In nucleotides, the CDR3 is TGTGCCAGCAGCTTAGGGTTCCACGAGCAGTACTTC. Its protein product is CASSLGFHEQYF.